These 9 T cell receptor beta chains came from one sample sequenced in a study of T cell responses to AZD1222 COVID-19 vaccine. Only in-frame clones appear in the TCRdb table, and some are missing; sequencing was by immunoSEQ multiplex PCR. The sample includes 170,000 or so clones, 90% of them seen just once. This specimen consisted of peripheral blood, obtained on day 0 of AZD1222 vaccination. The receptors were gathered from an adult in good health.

The CDR3 sequence: CASSPFGGPFSGANVLTF. The CDR3, as DNA: TGCGCCAGCAGCCCCTTTGGGGGTCCCTTCTCTGGGGCCAACGTCCTGACTTTC. The chain links TRBV4-1 to TRBJ2-6, with D tentatively TRBD1 or TRBD2 (5 bases each). V dropped 4 bases and J dropped 0 bases, with 16 bases sitting between them. The CDR3 covers 18 residues. The germline CDR1 and CDR2 sequences are MGHRA and YSYEKL.

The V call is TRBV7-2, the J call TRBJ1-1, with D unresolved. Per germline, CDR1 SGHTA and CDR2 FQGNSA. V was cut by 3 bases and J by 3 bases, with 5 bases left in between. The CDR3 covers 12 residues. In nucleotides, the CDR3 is TGTGCCAGCAGCTTCGGGTACACTGAAGCTTTCTTT. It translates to CASSFGYTEAFF.

As DNA, the CDR3 is TGTGCCAGCAGCCAAGGACACGGGGCGGAAGGAAACACCATATATTTT. It is translated as CASSQGHGAEGNTIYF. This chain connects TRBV3-1 (or the pseudogene TRBV3-2) to TRBJ1-3; possibly TRBD1 for D (5 bases). The CDR3 is made up of 16 amino acids. V lost 1 base to trimming and J lost 4 bases, with 14 bases between them. Germline V lookup: CDR1 LGHDT, CDR2 YNNKEL (reference sequence).

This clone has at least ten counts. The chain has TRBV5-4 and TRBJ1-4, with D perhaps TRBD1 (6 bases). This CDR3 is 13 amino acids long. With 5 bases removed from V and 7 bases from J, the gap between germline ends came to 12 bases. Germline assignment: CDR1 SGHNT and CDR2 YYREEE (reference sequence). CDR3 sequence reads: CASSSPRGEKLFF. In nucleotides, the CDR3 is TGTGCCAGCAGTAGTCCCAGGGGTGAAAAACTGTTTTTT. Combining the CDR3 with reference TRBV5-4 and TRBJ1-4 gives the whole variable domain ETGVTQSPTHLIKTRGQQVTLRCSSQSGHNTVSWYQQALGQGPQFIFQYYREEENGRGNFPPRFSGLQFPNYSSELNVNALELDDSALYLCASSSPRGEKLFFGSGTQLSVL.

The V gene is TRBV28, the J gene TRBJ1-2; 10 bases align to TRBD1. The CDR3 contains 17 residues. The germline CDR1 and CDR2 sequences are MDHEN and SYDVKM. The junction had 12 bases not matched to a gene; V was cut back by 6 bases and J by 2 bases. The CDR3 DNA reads TGTGCCAGCAGGGCATATCCCGGACAGGGGGTCAACTATGGCTACACCTTC. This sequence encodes CASRAYPGQGVNYGYTF.

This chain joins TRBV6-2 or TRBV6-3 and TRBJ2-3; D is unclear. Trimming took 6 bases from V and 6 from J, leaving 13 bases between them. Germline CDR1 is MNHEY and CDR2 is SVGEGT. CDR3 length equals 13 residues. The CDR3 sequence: CASSPRTPDTQYF. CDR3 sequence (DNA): TGTGCCAGCAGCCCCCGAACCCCGGATACGCAGTATTTT.

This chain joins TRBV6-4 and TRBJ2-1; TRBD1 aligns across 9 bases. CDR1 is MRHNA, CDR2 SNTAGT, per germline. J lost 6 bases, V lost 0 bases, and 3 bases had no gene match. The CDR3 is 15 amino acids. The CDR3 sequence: CASSDSGTGLNEQFF. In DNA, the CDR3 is TGTGCCAGCAGTGACTCCGGGACAGGGCTCAATGAGCAGTTCTTC.

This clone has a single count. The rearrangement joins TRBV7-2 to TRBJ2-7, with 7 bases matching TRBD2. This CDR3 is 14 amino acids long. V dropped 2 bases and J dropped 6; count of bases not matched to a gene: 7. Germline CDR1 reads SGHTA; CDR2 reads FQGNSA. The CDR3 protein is CASSLFGGGSEQYF. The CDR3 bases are TGTGCCAGCAGCTTATTTGGGGGAGGGAGCGAGCAGTACTTC.

In DNA form, the CDR3 reads TGTGCCAGCAGCCCCCCCCGGGGGGGCAACAATGAGCAGTTCTTC. Its protein product is CASSPPRGGNNEQFF. V and J are TRBV4-2 and TRBJ2-1; 8 bases map to TRBD2. V lost 4 bases and J lost 5; bases outside the gene matches: 7. CDR1 LGHNA and CDR2 YNFKEQ come from the germline V gene. This CDR3 has 15 amino acids.